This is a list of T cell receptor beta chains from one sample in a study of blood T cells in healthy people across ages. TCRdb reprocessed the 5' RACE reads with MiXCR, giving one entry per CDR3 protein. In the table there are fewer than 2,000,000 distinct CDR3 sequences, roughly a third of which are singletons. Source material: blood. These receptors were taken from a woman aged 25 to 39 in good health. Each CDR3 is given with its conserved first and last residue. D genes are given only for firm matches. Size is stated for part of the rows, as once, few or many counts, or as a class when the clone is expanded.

DNA: TGTGCCAGCAGCGCCAGCTACACCTTC
CDR3: CASSASYTF
V: TRBV7-9
size: -
D: -
J: TRBJ1-2

DNA: TGCGCCAGCAGCCCCACAATGCTGATAGCGGGACAAGAGGAGCAGTACTTC
CDR3: CASSPTMLIAGQEEQYF
V: TRBV4-1
size: few
D: TRBD2
J: TRBJ2-7

DNA: TGTGCCAGCGCGACAGGGTTGGGGTGGGAGCAGTACTTC
CDR3: CASATGLGWEQYF
V: TRBV7-2
size: -
D: TRBD1
J: TRBJ2-7

DNA: TGTGCCTGGAGTGTAACATCTAGCGGGAGGATGTACGGGGAGCTGTTTTTT
CDR3: CAWSVTSSGRMYGELFF
V: TRBV30
size: -
D: TRBD2
J: TRBJ2-2

DNA: TGTGCCACCAGTGATTTAGGTGAAAAACTGTTTTTT
CDR3: CATSDLGEKLFF
V: TRBV24-1
size: -
D: -
J: TRBJ1-4

DNA: TGCGCCAGCAGCACCCGGCAGGGGTCAGAGACCCAGTACTTC
CDR3: CASSTRQGSETQYF
V: TRBV5-1
size: -
D: -
J: TRBJ2-5

DNA: TGTGCCAGCAGCCGCGGACAGGGGGCTGAAGCTTTCTTT
CDR3: CASSRGQGAEAFF
V: TRBV7-9
size: -
D: TRBD1
J: TRBJ1-1

DNA: TGTGCCAGCAGTTACCCCCTCAAGACGGCAACCTACGAGCAGTACTTC
CDR3: CASSYPLKTATYEQYF
V: TRBV6-2/TRBV6-3
size: -
D: -
J: TRBJ2-7

DNA: TGTGCCAGCAGGGTGGGTGCCTACAATGAGCAGTTCTTC
CDR3: CASRVGAYNEQFF
V: TRBV12-3/TRBV12-4
size: once
D: -
J: TRBJ2-1

DNA: TGTGCCAGCAGCTTAGATCCGGGGGGCCGAGGGGAGACCCAGTACTTC
CDR3: CASSLDPGGRGETQYF
V: TRBV11-2
size: -
D: -
J: TRBJ2-5

DNA: TGTGCCAGCAGCCCCTGGGGGTCCAGGACTGAAGCTTTCTTT
CDR3: CASSPWGSRTEAFF
V: TRBV5-6
size: -
D: -
J: TRBJ1-1

DNA: TGTGCCAGCAGCCCGAATAGGGGGGCGGGCAAAGCCTACAATGAGCAGTTCTTC
CDR3: CASSPNRGAGKAYNEQFF
V: TRBV25-1
size: few
D: -
J: TRBJ2-1

DNA: TGCAGCGCCCTAGCTGGGACAGCGAACACTGAAGCTTTCTTT
CDR3: CSALAGTANTEAFF
V: TRBV29-1
size: -
D: TRBD1
J: TRBJ1-1

DNA: TGTGCCAGCAGTGCAGGGGCGGGAGGTCGAGAGCAGTTCTTC
CDR3: CASSAGAGGREQFF
V: TRBV6-4
size: -
D: TRBD2
J: TRBJ2-1

DNA: TGTGCCACCAGCAGAGATCGGGCAGGAGGCCTAGCCAAAAACATTCAGTACTTC
CDR3: CATSRDRAGGLAKNIQYF
V: TRBV15
size: few
D: -
J: TRBJ2-4

DNA: TGTGCCAGCGGACCCGGGGAACTACGGCGATACGAGCAGTACTTC
CDR3: CASGPGELRRYEQYF
V: TRBV21-1
size: -
D: -
J: TRBJ2-7

DNA: TGCGCCAGCAGCTTGGGTGGGGGACAGTACCAAGAGACCCAGTACTTC
CDR3: CASSLGGGQYQETQYF
V: TRBV5-1
size: few
D: TRBD1
J: TRBJ2-5

DNA: TGCAGTGCGTGGGGGTCCCGGTTTTATGGCTACACCTTC
CDR3: CSAWGSRFYGYTF
V: TRBV20-1
size: -
D: -
J: TRBJ1-2

DNA: TGTGCCAGCAGCCTTGTAGCGGGAGGGCCGAAGAATGAGCAGTTCTTC
CDR3: CASSLVAGGPKNEQFF
V: TRBV3-1
size: -
D: TRBD2
J: TRBJ2-1

DNA: TGTGCCACCAGTGACTCGAGGACAGGGGCCTATGAGCAGTTCTTC
CDR3: CATSDSRTGAYEQFF
V: TRBV24-1
size: few
D: TRBD1
J: TRBJ2-1

DNA: TGCAGCGTTGTGGCGAGGGACGGTGGGCCCTGGTTTCAGAGGGGCTACACCTTC
CDR3: CSVVARDGGPWFQRGYTF
V: TRBV29-1
size: few
D: -
J: TRBJ1-2

DNA: TGCAGCGTTGAAGCCGCGGGTCCCGCCGCCTCCTACAATGAGCAGTTCTTC
CDR3: CSVEAAGPAASYNEQFF
V: TRBV29-1
size: many
D: -
J: TRBJ2-1

DNA: TGCGCCAGCAGAAGGGAAGAGGGGGCTTTCTTT
CDR3: CASRREEGAFF
V: TRBV10-2
size: -
D: -
J: TRBJ1-1

DNA: TGTGCCAGCAGGCTACAGGGGGCTGTTTTGGGTTCACCCCTCCACTTT
CDR3: CASRLQGAVLGSPLHF
V: TRBV2
size: -
D: TRBD1
J: TRBJ1-6

DNA: TGCAGCGTTGAAGATCAAGCATATCTTAATGGCTACACCTTC
CDR3: CSVEDQAYLNGYTF
V: TRBV29-1
size: -
D: -
J: TRBJ1-2

DNA: TGTGCCAGCAGCTACTCAGCGGGGGCCGCCTACGAGCAGTACTTC
CDR3: CASSYSAGAAYEQYF
V: TRBV7-9
size: -
D: TRBD2
J: TRBJ2-7

DNA: TGTGCCAGCAGACCTCTACAGGGTCCCCGCTATGGCTACACCTTC
CDR3: CASRPLQGPRYGYTF
V: TRBV7-2
size: -
D: -
J: TRBJ1-2

DNA: TGTGCCAGCACAGGTCCAGGGGCAACTAATGAAAAACTGTTTTTT
CDR3: CASTGPGATNEKLFF
V: TRBV7-9
size: -
D: -
J: TRBJ1-4

DNA: TGCAGTGCTATAACTGGTTGGCGGGAGGGGGGTAAATGGAGCACAGATACGCAGTATTTT
CDR3: CSAITGWREGGKWSTDTQYF
V: TRBV20-1
size: few
D: TRBD2
J: TRBJ2-3

DNA: TGCGCCAGCAGCCAAGACAGCTTCGTCGCAACTGAAGCTTTCTTT
CDR3: CASSQDSFVATEAFF
V: TRBV4-1
size: few
D: -
J: TRBJ1-1

DNA: TGTGCCAGCAGTCCCATAGGGGGTACGCGAGAGACCCAGTACTTC
CDR3: CASSPIGGTRETQYF
V: TRBV9
size: few
D: -
J: TRBJ2-5

DNA: TGTGCCAGCAGCTCACGGATTTTCCGGGAGGGTCATGAGACCCAGTACTTC
CDR3: CASSSRIFREGHETQYF
V: TRBV7-2
size: -
D: TRBD2
J: TRBJ2-5

DNA: TGCGCCAGCACTCCGTCCCCCGAGGATGAGCAGTTCTTC
CDR3: CASTPSPEDEQFF
V: TRBV10-2
size: -
D: -
J: TRBJ2-1

DNA: TGTGCCAGCGGGGTAGGGGGGGCCTCCTACGAGCAGTACTTC
CDR3: CASGVGGASYEQYF
V: TRBV28
size: few
D: -
J: TRBJ2-7

DNA: TGTGCCAGCAGGAGGCCCGGACAGAACTATGGCTACACCTTC
CDR3: CASRRPGQNYGYTF
V: TRBV12-3/TRBV12-4
size: few
D: -
J: TRBJ1-2

DNA: TGTGCCACCAGCAGAGACCAAATGTGGGGGGCTTATAATCAGCCCCAGCATTTT
CDR3: CATSRDQMWGAYNQPQHF
V: TRBV15
size: -
D: -
J: TRBJ1-5

DNA: TGTGCCAGCAGCTTATTGGAGCGCGATGAAAAACTGTTTTTT
CDR3: CASSLLERDEKLFF
V: TRBV13
size: -
D: -
J: TRBJ1-4

DNA: TGTGCCAGCAGTTGGGTAGCGGGGAATGAGCAGTTCTTC
CDR3: CASSWVAGNEQFF
V: TRBV6-5
size: many
D: TRBD2
J: TRBJ2-1

DNA: TGTGCCACCAGCAGAGACAGGGGGAACACCGGGGAGCTGTTTTTT
CDR3: CATSRDRGNTGELFF
V: TRBV15
size: few
D: -
J: TRBJ2-2

DNA: TGTGCCAGCAGTGCTCCGGGACAGATCCACGAGCAGTACTTC
CDR3: CASSAPGQIHEQYF
V: TRBV25-1
size: -
D: TRBD1
J: TRBJ2-7